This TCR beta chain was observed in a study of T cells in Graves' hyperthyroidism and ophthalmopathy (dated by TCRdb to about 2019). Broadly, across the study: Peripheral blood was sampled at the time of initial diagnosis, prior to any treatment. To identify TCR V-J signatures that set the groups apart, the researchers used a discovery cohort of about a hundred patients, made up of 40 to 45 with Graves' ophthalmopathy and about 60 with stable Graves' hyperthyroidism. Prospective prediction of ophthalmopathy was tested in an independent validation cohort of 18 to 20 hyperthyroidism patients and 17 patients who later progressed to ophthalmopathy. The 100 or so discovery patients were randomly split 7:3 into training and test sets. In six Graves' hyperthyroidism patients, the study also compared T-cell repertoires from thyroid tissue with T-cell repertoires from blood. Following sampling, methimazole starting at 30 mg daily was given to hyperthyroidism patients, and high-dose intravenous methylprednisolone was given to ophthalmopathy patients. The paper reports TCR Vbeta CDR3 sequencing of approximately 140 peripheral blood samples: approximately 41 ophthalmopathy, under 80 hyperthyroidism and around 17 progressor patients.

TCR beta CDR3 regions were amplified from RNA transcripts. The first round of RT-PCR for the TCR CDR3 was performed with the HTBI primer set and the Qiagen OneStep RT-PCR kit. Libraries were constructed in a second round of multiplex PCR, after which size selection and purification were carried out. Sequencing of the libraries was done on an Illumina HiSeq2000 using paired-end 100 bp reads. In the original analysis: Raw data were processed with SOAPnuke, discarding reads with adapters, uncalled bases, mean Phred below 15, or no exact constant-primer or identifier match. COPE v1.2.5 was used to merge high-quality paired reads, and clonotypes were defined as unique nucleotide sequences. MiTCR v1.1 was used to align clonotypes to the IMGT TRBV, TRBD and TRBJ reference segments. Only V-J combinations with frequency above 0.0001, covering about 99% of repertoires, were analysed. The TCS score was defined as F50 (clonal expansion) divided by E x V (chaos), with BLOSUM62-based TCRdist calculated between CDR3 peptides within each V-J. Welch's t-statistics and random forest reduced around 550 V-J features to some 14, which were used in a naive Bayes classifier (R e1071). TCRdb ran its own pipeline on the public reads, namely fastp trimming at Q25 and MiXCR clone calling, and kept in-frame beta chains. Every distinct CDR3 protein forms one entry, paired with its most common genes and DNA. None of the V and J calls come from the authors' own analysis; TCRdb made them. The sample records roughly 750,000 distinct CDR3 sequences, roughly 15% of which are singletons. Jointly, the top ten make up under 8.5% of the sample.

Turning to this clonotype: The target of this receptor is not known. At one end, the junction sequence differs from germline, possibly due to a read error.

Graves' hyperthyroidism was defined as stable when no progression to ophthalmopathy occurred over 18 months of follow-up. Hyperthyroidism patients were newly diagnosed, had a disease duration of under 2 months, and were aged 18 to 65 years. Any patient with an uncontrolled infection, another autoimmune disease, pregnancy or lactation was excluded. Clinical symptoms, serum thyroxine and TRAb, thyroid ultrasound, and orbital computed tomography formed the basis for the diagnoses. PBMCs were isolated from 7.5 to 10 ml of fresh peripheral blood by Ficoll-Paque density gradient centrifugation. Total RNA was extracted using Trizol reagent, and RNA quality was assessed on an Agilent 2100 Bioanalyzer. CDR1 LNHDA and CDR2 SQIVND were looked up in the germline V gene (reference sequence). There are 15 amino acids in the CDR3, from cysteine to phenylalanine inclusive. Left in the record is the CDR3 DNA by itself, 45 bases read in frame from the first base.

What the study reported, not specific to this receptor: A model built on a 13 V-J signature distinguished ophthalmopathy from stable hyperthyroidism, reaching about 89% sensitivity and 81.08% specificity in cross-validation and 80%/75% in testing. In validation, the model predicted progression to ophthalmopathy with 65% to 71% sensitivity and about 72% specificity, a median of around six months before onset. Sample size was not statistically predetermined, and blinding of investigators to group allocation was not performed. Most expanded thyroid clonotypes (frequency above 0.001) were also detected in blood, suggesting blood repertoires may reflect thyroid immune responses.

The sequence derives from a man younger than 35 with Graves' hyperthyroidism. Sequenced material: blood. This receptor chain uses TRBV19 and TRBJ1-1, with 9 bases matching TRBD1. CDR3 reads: CASIPRGQGYTEAFF. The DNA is TGTGCTAGTATCCCCAGGGGACAGGGCTACACTGAAGCTTTCTTT.